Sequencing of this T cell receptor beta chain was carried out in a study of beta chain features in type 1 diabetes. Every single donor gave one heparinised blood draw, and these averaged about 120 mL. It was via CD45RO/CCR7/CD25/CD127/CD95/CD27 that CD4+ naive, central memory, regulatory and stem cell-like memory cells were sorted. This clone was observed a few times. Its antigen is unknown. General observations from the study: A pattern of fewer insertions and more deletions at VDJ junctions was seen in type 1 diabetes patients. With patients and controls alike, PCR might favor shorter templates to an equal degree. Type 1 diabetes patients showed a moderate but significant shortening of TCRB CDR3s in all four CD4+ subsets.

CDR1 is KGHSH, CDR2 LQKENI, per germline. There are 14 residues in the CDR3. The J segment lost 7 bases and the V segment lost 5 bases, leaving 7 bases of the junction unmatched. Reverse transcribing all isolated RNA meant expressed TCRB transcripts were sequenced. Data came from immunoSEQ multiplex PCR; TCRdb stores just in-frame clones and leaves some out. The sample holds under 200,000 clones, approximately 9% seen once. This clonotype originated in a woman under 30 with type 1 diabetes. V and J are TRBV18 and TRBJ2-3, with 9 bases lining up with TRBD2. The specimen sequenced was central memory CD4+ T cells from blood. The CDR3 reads CASSSAGGGNTQYF. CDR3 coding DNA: TGTGCCAGCTCATCAGCGGGAGGTGGGAATACGCAGTATTTT.